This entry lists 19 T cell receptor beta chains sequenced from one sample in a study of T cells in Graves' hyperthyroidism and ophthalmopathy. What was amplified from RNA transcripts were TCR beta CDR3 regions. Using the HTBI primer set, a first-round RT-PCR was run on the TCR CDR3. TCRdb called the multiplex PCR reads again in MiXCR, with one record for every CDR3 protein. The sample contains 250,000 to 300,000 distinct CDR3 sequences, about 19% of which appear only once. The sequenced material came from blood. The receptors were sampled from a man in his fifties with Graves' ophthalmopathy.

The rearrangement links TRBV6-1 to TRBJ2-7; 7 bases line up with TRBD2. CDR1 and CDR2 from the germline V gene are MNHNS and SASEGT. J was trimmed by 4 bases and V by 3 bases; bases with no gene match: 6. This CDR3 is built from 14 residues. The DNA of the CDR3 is TGTGCCAGCAGTGAGGCGGGAGTAACGTACGAGCAGTACTTC. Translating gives CASSEAGVTYEQYF.

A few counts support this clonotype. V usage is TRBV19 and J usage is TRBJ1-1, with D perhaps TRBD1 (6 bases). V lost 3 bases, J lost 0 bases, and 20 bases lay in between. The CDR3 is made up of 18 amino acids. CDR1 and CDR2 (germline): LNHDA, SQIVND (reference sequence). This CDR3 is CASSIRGLSWEMNTEAFF. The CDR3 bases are TGTGCCAGTAGTATCCGGGGGCTGTCTTGGGAAATGAACACTGAAGCTTTCTTT.

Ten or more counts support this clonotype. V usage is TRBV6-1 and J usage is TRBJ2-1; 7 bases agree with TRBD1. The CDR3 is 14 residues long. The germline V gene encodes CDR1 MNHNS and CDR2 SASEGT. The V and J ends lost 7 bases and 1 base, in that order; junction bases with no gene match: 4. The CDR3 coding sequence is TGTGCCAGCATTGACAGGGCATCCTACAATGAGCAGTTCTTC. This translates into CASIDRASYNEQFF.

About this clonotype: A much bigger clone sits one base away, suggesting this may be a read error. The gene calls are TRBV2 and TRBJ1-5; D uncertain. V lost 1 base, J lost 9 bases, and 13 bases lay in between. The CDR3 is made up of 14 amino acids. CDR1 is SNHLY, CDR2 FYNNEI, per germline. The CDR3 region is CASSEEGRSRPQHF. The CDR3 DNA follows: TGTGCCAGCAGTGAAGAGGGCCGGAGTCGGCCCCAGCATTTT.

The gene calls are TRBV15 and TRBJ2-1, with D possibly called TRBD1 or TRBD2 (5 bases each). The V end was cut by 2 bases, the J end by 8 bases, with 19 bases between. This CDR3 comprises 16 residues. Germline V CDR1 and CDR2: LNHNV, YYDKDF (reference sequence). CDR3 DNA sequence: TGTGCCACCAGCAGACCACAGGAAAGGGAGAGCGATGAGCAGTTCTTC. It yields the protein CATSRPQERESDEQFF.

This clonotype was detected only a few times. CDR3 protein: CAPQLLNTEAFF. The CDR3 DNA is TGTGCCCCCCAGCTTCTGAACACTGAAGCTTTCTTT. V is TRBV7-9 and J is TRBJ1-1; D is unresolved. Trimming pared 11 bases from V and 0 bases from J, leaving 10 bases between. Germline loops: CDR1 SEHNR, CDR2 FQNEAQ (reference sequence). There are 12 residues in the CDR3.

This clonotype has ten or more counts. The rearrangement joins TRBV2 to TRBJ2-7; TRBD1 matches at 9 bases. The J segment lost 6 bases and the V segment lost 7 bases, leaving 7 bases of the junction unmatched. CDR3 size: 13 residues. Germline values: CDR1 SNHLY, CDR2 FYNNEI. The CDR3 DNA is TGTGCCAGCACCCGGGACAGGGTTTCCGAGCAGTACTTC. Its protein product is CASTRDRVSEQYF.

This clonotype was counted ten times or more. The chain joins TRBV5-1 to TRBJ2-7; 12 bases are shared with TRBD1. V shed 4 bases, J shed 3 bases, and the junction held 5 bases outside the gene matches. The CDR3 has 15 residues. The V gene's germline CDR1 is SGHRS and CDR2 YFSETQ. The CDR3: CASSAGQGAVYEQYF. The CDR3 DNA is TGCGCCAGCAGCGCGGGACAGGGGGCCGTCTACGAGCAGTACTTC.

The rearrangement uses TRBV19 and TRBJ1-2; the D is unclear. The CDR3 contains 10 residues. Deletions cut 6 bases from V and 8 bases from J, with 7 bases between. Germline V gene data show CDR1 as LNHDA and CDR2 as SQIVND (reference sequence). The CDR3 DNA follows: TGTGCCAGTAGGGGAACCGGCTACACCTTC. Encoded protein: CASRGTGYTF.

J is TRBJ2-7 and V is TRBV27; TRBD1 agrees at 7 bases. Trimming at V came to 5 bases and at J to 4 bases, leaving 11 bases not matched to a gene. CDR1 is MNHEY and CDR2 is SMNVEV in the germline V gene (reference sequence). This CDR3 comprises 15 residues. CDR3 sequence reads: CASSPLVRGRYEQYF. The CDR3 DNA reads TGTGCCAGCAGTCCCCTGGTAAGGGGGCGGTACGAGCAGTACTTC.

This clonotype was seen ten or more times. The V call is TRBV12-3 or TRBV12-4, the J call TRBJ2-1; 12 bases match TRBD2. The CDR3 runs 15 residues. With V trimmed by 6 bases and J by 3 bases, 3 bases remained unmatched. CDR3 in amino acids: CASRPGLAGYNEQFF. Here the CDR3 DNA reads TGTGCCAGCAGACCGGGACTAGCGGGCTACAATGAGCAGTTCTTC.

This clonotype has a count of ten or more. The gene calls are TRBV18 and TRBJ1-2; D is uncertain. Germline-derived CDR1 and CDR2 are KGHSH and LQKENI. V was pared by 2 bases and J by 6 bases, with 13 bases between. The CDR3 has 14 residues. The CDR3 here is CASSPSPGGNGYTF. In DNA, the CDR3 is TGTGCCAGCTCACCATCGCCAGGAGGGAATGGCTACACCTTC.

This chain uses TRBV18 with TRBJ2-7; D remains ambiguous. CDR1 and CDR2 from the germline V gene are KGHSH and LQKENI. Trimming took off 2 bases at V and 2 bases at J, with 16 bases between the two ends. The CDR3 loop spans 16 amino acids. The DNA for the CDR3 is TGTGCCAGCTCACCAAGTTCTCAGGTCTTTACCTACGAGCAGTACTTC. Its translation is CASSPSSQVFTYEQYF.

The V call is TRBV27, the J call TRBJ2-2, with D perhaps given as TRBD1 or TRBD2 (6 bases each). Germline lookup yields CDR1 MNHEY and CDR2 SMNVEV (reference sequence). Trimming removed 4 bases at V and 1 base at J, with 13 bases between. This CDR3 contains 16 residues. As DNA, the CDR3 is TGTGCCAGCAGTTCCCTTCGGGGGCTGAACACCGGGGAGCTGTTTTTT. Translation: CASSSLRGLNTGELFF.

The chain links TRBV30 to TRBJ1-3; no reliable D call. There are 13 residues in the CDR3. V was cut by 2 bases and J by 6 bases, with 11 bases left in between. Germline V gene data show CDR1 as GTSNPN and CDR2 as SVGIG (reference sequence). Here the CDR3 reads CAWSRRSQNTIYF. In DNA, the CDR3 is TGTGCCTGGAGTCGAAGGTCCCAAAACACCATATATTTT.

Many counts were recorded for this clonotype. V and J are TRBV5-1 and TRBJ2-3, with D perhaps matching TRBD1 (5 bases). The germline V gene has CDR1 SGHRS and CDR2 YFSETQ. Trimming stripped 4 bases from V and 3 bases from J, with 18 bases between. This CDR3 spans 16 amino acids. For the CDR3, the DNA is TGCGCCAGCAGCCCAATAAAAAAGCAGGGTACAGATACGCAGTATTTT. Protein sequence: CASSPIKKQGTDTQYF.

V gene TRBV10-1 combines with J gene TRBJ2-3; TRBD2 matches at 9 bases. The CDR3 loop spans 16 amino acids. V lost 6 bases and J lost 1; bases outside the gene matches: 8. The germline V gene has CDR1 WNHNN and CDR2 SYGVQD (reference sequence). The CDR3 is CASRKTSGPRTDTQYF. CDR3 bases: TGCGCCAGCAGGAAGACTAGCGGTCCTCGCACAGATACGCAGTATTTT.

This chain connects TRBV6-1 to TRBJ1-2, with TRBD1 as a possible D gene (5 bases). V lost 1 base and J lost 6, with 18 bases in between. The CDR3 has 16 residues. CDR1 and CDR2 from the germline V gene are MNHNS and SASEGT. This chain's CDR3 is CASSEGRPQRGDGYTF. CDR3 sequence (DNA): TGTGCCAGCAGTGAAGGGAGACCCCAGAGAGGGGATGGCTACACCTTC.

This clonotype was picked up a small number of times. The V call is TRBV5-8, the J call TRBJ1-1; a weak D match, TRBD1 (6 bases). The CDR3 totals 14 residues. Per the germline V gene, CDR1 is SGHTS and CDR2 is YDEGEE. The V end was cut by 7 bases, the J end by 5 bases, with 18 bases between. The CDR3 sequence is CASLRKRGLTEAFF. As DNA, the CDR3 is TGTGCCAGCCTGCGGAAAAGGGGGTTGACTGAAGCTTTCTTT.